This TCR beta chain was profiled in a study of blood T cell repertoires in COVID-19. Original analysis: From reference gene primer amplification, estimates of nucleated cell counts were derived. TCRdb's table, derived via immunoSEQ multiplex PCR, lists solely in-frame clones and lacks some. The DNA was the basis for D and trimming; V, J and clone size are from that table. The repertoire includes about 160,000 clones, approximately 86% of them detected once, and about 3.5% sits in the top ten. What was sequenced was peripheral blood. This TCR was recovered from a man in his sixties or seventies with acute or convalescent COVID-19.

DNA of the CDR3: TGTGCCAGCAGCTTGACAGGGATGGAGACCCAGTACTTC. Translating it yields CASSLTGMETQYF. This chain joins TRBV13 and TRBJ2-5; 7 bases are a match to TRBD1. V lost 3 bases, J lost 5 bases, and 3 bases stayed unmatched. Germline CDR1 PRHDT, CDR2 FYEKMQ (reference sequence). The CDR3 has 13 amino acids.